Shown below are 21 T cell receptor beta chains from a single sample sequenced in a study of radiation and T cells in renal cell carcinoma. Time point denoted: blood 4 weeks post-SBRT, at nephrectomy. Treatment: 15 Gy SBRT to primary tumor, nephrectomy 4 weeks later. Produced via immunoSEQ multiplex PCR; TCRdb's table is partial and in-frame only. The table lists roughly 90,000 clones, about 85% of them singletons, with around 9.4% in the top ten. The source material was blood, sampled from a patient whose treatment included radiotherapy and nephrectomy. The receptors derive from a man aged 45 to 65 with renal cell carcinoma.

This clone was counted once. The chain combines TRBV27 with TRBJ2-3, with unresolved D. The CDR3 consists of 13 residues. Germline values: CDR1 MNHEY, CDR2 SMNVEV (reference sequence). V gave up 3 bases and J gave up 0 bases, with 4 bases separating them. The CDR3 sequence is CASSFVSTDTQYF. CDR3 bases: TGTGCCAGCAGTTTCGTGAGCACAGATACGCAGTATTTT.

This clone was found once. The gene calls are TRBV11-2 and TRBJ1-2; possible D gene TRBD1, 5 bases. The germline V and J ends were trimmed by 0 bases and 3 bases, with 11 bases remaining between them. There are 15 residues in the CDR3. The V gene's germline CDR1 is SGHAT and CDR2 FQNNGV. CDR3 region: CASSLEGPGDYGYTF. The CDR3 bases are TGTGCCAGCAGCTTAGAGGGGCCTGGAGACTATGGCTACACCTTC.

The rearrangement joins TRBV10-3 to TRBJ2-7, with 10 bases fitting TRBD2. V was pared by 9 bases and J by 3 bases, with 5 bases of the junction left unmatched. CDR1 and CDR2 from the germline V gene are ENHRY and SYGVKD. CDR3 size: 13 residues. DNA for the CDR3: TGTGCCATGCGCGAGCGGGGGGGCTACGAGCAGTACTTC. Its translation is CAMRERGGYEQYF.

The V and J genes are TRBV14 and TRBJ1-1; 7 bases agree with TRBD1. Germline V lookup: CDR1 SGHDN, CDR2 FVKESK. This CDR3 region has 16 residues. J was trimmed by 0 bases and V by 4 bases; bases with no gene match: 8. CDR3: CASSPGQAPMNTEAFF. The CDR3 DNA reads TGTGCCAGCAGCCCAGGACAGGCTCCAATGAACACTGAAGCTTTCTTT. Variable domain in full (rest from reference TRBV14 and TRBJ1-1): EAGVTQFPSHSVIEKGQTVTLRCDPISGHDNLYWYRRVMGKEIKFLLHFVKESKQDESGMPNNRFLAERTGGTYSTLKVQPAELEDSGVYFCASSPGQAPMNTEAFFGQGTRLTVV.

The chain combines TRBV5-5 with TRBJ1-3; possible D gene TRBD1, 6 bases. Deletions cut 4 bases from V and 0 bases from J, with 14 bases between. The V gene's germline CDR1 is SGHKS and CDR2 YYEKEE (reference sequence). CDR3 length equals 16 residues. The CDR3 sequence is CASSPHVDSSGNTIYF. DNA for the CDR3: TGTGCCAGCAGCCCCCACGTGGACAGCTCTGGAAACACCATATATTTT.

The table lists this clone with a count of one. At one end the junction does not follow the germline gene, possibly because of a read error. J is TRBJ2-4 and V is TRBV4-1; 9 nucleotides agree with TRBD2. The CDR3 is made up of 21 amino acids. The germline gives CDR1 MGHRA, CDR2 YSYEKL. For the CDR3, the DNA is TGCGCCAGCAGGCAAGGGGCTGTCGGTAGCGGGAGTACCATAGCCAAAAACATTCAGTACTTC. This gives the protein CASRQGAVGSGSTIAKNIQYF.

This clone was counted once. The chain joins TRBV7-9 to TRBJ1-4, with D perhaps TRBD1 (6 bases). The CDR3 is 19 amino acids. Trimming took off 3 bases at V and 5 bases at J, with 25 bases between the two ends. CDR1 SEHNR and CDR2 FQNEAQ come from the germline V gene (reference sequence). The CDR3 DNA follows: TGTGCCAGCAGCTTTGGTTGGTCGTGGGGGCGCCGACCCAATGAAAAACTGTTTTTT. Its protein product is CASSFGWSWGRRPNEKLFF.

The chain is built from TRBV18 and TRBJ1-1; 9 positions agree with TRBD1. Looked up from germline, CDR1 is KGHSH and CDR2 is LQKENI. The V segment lost 3 bases and the J segment 0 bases; nucleotides outside the gene matches: 11. The CDR3 contains 18 residues. The CDR3 loop reads CASSPPRGTGFMNTEAFF. As DNA, the CDR3 is TGTGCCAGCTCACCCCCGCGGGGGACAGGGTTTATGAACACTGAAGCTTTCTTT.

This clone turned up a few times. The DNA for the CDR3 is TGTGCCAGCAGTCGGACAGAGAACACCGGGGAGCTGTTTTTT. It translates to CASSRTENTGELFF. The chain uses TRBV27 and TRBJ2-2, with a tentative D call TRBD1 (6 bases). Germline-derived CDR1 and CDR2 are MNHEY and SMNVEV (reference sequence). CDR3 length: 14 amino acids. V gave up 5 bases and J gave up 1 base, with 8 bases separating them.

The genes are TRBV5-6 and TRBJ2-2; 7 nucleotides align to TRBD1. The CDR3 has 14 residues. Per germline, CDR1 SGHDT and CDR2 YYEEEE. Trimming took 4 bases from V and 7 from J; bases not matched to a gene: 7. The CDR3, as DNA: TGTGCCAGCAGCCAGGGGGATGCCGGCGGGGAGCTGTTTTTT. Translation: CASSQGDAGGELFF.

This chain links TRBV7-8 with TRBJ2-3; maybe TRBD2 (6 bases). The CDR3 has 16 amino acids. Germline V gives CDR1 SGHVS, CDR2 FQNEAQ. V was shortened by 5 bases and J by 2 bases, with 17 bases between the two germline ends. The CDR3 sequence is CASSPKRDSSTDTQYF. CDR3 DNA: TGTGCCAGCAGCCCCAAAAGGGACTCATCCACAGATACGCAGTATTTT. The full variable domain, completed using reference TRBV7-8 and TRBJ2-3, is GAGVSQSPRYKVAKRGQDVALRCDPISGHVSLFWYQQALGQGPEFLTYFQNEAQLDKSGLPSDRFFAERPEGSVSTLKIQRTQQEDSAVYLCASSPKRDSSTDTQYFGPGTRLTVL.

This chain links TRBV6-5 with TRBJ1-5; 10 positions agree with TRBD1. The CDR3 loop spans 15 amino acids. CDR1 is MNHEY, CDR2 SVGAGI, per germline. With 0 bases clipped from V and 7 bases from J, the junction kept 3 bases outside the gene matches. The CDR3 DNA sequence: TGTGCCAGCAGTTACTCGACGGACAGGGGGCAGCCCCAGCATTTT. It translates to CASSYSTDRGQPQHF.

The table lists this clone with a count of one. The V gene is TRBV11-1, the J gene TRBJ2-7, with D hard to call. The CDR3 runs to 14 residues. The germline CDR1 and CDR2 sequences are SGHAT and FQDESV (reference sequence). V was shortened by 4 bases and J by 0 bases, with 10 bases between the two germline ends. CDR3 in amino acids: CASSYTGGSYEQYF. The CDR3 nucleotides read TGTGCCAGCAGCTACACGGGTGGCTCCTACGAGCAGTACTTC.

This clone came up once. The chain is built from TRBV30 and TRBJ2-5; D is unresolved. The V end was cut by 0 bases, the J end by 3 bases, with 11 bases between. The length of the CDR3 is 14 residues. Per the germline V gene, CDR1 is GTSNPN and CDR2 is SVGIG (reference sequence). The CDR3, as DNA: TGTGCCTGGAGTGTAAAGGCAGGTGAAGAGACCCAGTACTTC. The encoded protein is CAWSVKAGEETQYF. The whole variable domain, remainder taken from reference TRBV30 and TRBJ2-5, is SQTIHQWPATLVQPVGSPLSLECTVEGTSNPNLYWYRQAAGRGLQLLFYSVGIGQISSEVPQNLSASRPQDRQFILSSKKLLLSDSGFYLCAWSVKAGEETQYFGPGTRLLVL.

The CDR3 sequence is CASSETSYEQYF. For the CDR3, the DNA is TGTGCCAGCAGCGAAACTAGTTACGAGCAGTACTTC. The chain uses TRBV7-2 and TRBJ2-7; D is possibly TRBD2 (5 bases). The CDR3 is 12 residues long. V lost 5 bases to trimming and J lost 4 bases, with 9 bases between them. From germline, CDR1 is SGHTA and CDR2 FQGNSA.

This clone has just a few counts. The CDR3 region is CASSVDEKLFF. The CDR3 bases are TGCGCCAGCAGTGTGGATGAAAAACTGTTTTTT. This chain uses TRBV10-2 with TRBJ1-4, with D hard to call. The CDR3 runs 11 residues. The V gene's germline CDR1 is WSHSY and CDR2 SAAADI. V lost 4 bases and J lost 6, with 3 bases in between.

CDR3 coding DNA: TGTGCCAGCAGCTCCAGGTGGGGGGGCCATTCGACTAGCACAGATACGCAGTATTTT. This encodes CASSSRWGGHSTSTDTQYF. V is TRBV7-9 and J is TRBJ2-3; tentative D call: TRBD2 (7 bases). The V gene lost 4 bases and the J gene lost 0 bases, with 23 bases spanning the gap. Germline V gene data show CDR1 as SEHNR and CDR2 as FQNEAQ (reference sequence). The CDR3 is 19 residues long.

The chain links TRBV5-4 to TRBJ2-3; perhaps D is TRBD1 or TRBD2 (6 bases each). Trimming stripped 4 bases from V and 6 bases from J, with 15 bases between. Germline CDR1 is SGHNT and CDR2 is YYREEE (reference sequence). CDR3 length equals 14 residues. CDR3 protein: CASSRGGRGDTQYF. The CDR3 DNA follows: TGTGCCAGCAGCCGAGGGGGGCGAGGGGATACGCAGTATTTT.

V is TRBV19 and J is TRBJ2-1, with a tentative D call TRBD1 (5 bases). CDR3 length: 16 amino acids. Germline V gene lookup returns CDR1 LNHDA and CDR2 SQIVND (reference sequence). Trimming pared 4 bases from V and 0 bases from J, leaving 13 bases between. CDR3 coding DNA: TGTGCCAGTAGTACCCAAGGACACAGCTCCTACAATGAGCAGTTCTTC. Translated, it gives CASSTQGHSSYNEQFF.

The rearrangement joins TRBV2 to TRBJ2-2; 8 bases are shared with TRBD1. Germline values: CDR1 SNHLY, CDR2 FYNNEI. This CDR3 contains 16 residues. Trimming removed 3 bases from V and 0 bases from J; junction bases left unmatched: 3. For the CDR3, the DNA is TGTGCCAGCAGTGACGTGGGACAGGCGAACACCGGGGAGCTGTTTTTT. Translated, it gives CASSDVGQANTGELFF.

This clone came up once. Written as DNA, the CDR3 is TGCGCCAGCAGCCAAGTTGTAGGGGCAGTGGGGACCTACGAGCAGTACTTC. Translating gives CASSQVVGAVGTYEQYF. The gene calls are TRBV4-1 and TRBJ2-7, with a weak D call TRBD1 (5 bases). Trimming shortened V by 1 base and J by 2 bases, and 18 bases separated the two germline ends. Looked up from germline, CDR1 is MGHRA and CDR2 is YSYEKL. The CDR3 consists of 17 residues.